These 12 T cell receptor beta chains were sequenced from one sample in a study of blood T cells in healthy people across ages (dated by TCRdb to between 2015 and 2017). Receptor amplification or capture employed 5' RACE. These reads were obtained on an Illumina HiSeq 2500. A second roughly 7 to 12 cycle PCR used a sample-barcoded 5' primer and a J-beta primer mix. The public sequencing data were trimmed at Q25 with fastp and processed into clonotypes with MiXCR by TCRdb, which kept only in-frame beta chains. Rows with a matching CDR3 protein are joined into one entry that keeps the most common DNA and genes. The sample table records 800,000 or so distinct CDR3 sequences; about half of these occur just once. The ten largest account for 15% to 20% of the sample. Material for sequencing was blood. These receptor sequences come from a man older than 75 in good health.

The chain links TRBV6-5 to TRBJ2-3, with a tentative D call TRBD1 (5 bases). Between the trimmed V and J ends, which lost 5 bases and 9 bases, there was a span of 15 bases. This CDR3 is 13 amino acids long. CDR1 and CDR2 (germline): MNHEY, SVGAGI. Written as DNA, the CDR3 is TGTGCCAGCAGTAACCAGGGATTCCAAACGCAGTATTTT. Translated, it gives CASSNQGFQTQYF.

This clonotype appeared a few times. The genes are TRBV10-3 and TRBJ1-2, with D possibly TRBD1 on 5 matching bases. The germline gives CDR1 ENHRY, CDR2 SYGVKD. This CDR3 is 14 amino acids long. Trimming shortened V by 6 bases and J by 2 bases, and 13 bases separated the two germline ends. This chain's CDR3 is CAISSGRQNYGYTF. The CDR3 DNA reads as TGTGCCATCAGCTCGGGACGGCAAAACTATGGCTACACCTTC.

The chain's CDR3 is CASSLSDGEAFF. CDR3 bases: TGTGCCAGCAGTTTATCGGACGGTGAAGCTTTCTTT. This sequence joins TRBV12-3 or TRBV12-4 and TRBJ1-1; D remains unclear. The CDR3 covers 12 residues. V was trimmed by 2 bases and J by 7 bases, leaving 8 bases between them.

This clonotype was recorded many times. The chain uses TRBV12-3 or TRBV12-4 and TRBJ2-1, with 11 positions matching TRBD2. Trimming at V came to 3 bases and at J to 6 bases, leaving 19 bases not matched to a gene. CDR3 length: 20 amino acids. CDR3: CASSLRISGTSGGGFNEQFF. CDR3 DNA: TGTGCCAGCAGTTTGAGGATCTCCGGGACTAGCGGAGGGGGATTCAATGAGCAGTTCTTC.

This sequence joins TRBV6-2 or TRBV6-3 and TRBJ2-1; 10 nucleotides agree with TRBD2. The junction had 4 bases not matched to a gene; V was cut back by 1 base and J by 4 bases. This CDR3 has 16 residues. The germline gives CDR1 MNHEY, CDR2 SVGEGT. The CDR3 region has the DNA TGTGCCAGCAGTTACTTGACTAGCGGGCTTTACAATGAGCAGTTCTTC. Translated, it gives CASSYLTSGLYNEQFF.

This clonotype occurred a few times. The chain recombines TRBV5-1 with TRBJ1-2; possibly TRBD1 for D (6 bases). The CDR3 length is 13 residues. CDR1 and CDR2 from the germline V gene are SGHRS and YFSETQ. V was cut by 5 bases and J by 7 bases, with 15 bases left in between. Here the CDR3 reads CASSDQGQTGYTF. DNA for the CDR3: TGCGCCAGCAGTGATCAGGGGCAGACTGGCTACACCTTC.

In its sample, this clonotype was seen once. The V gene is TRBV9, the J gene TRBJ2-1; TRBD2 might be the D (5 bases). CDR3 length: 15 amino acids. V was pared by 3 bases and J by 9 bases, with 19 bases between. Germline-derived CDR1 and CDR2 are SGDLS and YYNGEE. The CDR3: CASSGLRVPSGEQFF. CDR3 nucleotide sequence: TGTGCCAGCAGCGGCCTGAGGGTACCGAGTGGTGAGCAGTTCTTC.

With regard to this clonotype: One end of the junction fails to match germline, which may point to a read error. The chain is built from TRBV6-2 or TRBV6-3 and TRBJ2-1; TRBD2 matches at 7 bases. CDR3 length: 15 residues. Germline lookup yields CDR1 MNHEY and CDR2 SVGEGT. The CDR3: CASRYTTGGVGEQFF. As DNA, the CDR3 is TGTGCCAGCCGTTACACTACGGGGGGAGTAGGTGAGCAGTTCTTC.

This clonotype was observed a handful of times. This chain links TRBV12-3 or TRBV12-4 with TRBJ1-5; D gene uncertain. The CDR3 runs 14 residues. Trimming removed 4 bases at V and 5 bases at J, with 12 bases between. The CDR3 loop reads CASSWKGHYQPQHF. The CDR3 DNA is TGTGCCAGCAGTTGGAAGGGTCACTATCAGCCCCAGCATTTT.

The genes are TRBV29-1 and TRBJ2-1, with D possibly being TRBD2 (6 bases). The germline V gene encodes CDR1 SQVTM and CDR2 ANQGSEA. The CDR3 spans 16 residues. V lost 5 bases to trimming and J lost 5 bases, with 22 bases between them. The CDR3: CSVPPSLASGDNEQFF. DNA of the CDR3: TGCAGCGTTCCACCCTCTCTAGCGTCCGGTGACAATGAGCAGTTCTTC.

This rearrangement joins TRBV15 to TRBJ2-2; D is undetermined. The V gene's germline CDR1 is LNHNV and CDR2 YYDKDF (reference sequence). Deletions cut 4 bases from V and 6 bases from J, with 6 bases between. The length of the CDR3 is 12 residues. The CDR3 coding sequence is TGTGCCACCAGCATCCCCGCCGGGGAGCTGTTTTTT. It yields the protein CATSIPAGELFF.

Details on this clonotype: This may be a read error, as it is one base from a much larger clone. The chain carries TRBV14 and TRBJ2-5; D might be TRBD2 (5 bases). Germline CDR1 SGHDN, CDR2 FVKESK. V was cut by 0 bases and J by 11 bases, with 16 bases left in between. CDR3 length: 14 amino acids. The CDR3 DNA is TGTGCCAGCAGCCAAGATCGGGCAGTCGGGGAGCAGTACTTC. This translates into CASSQDRAVGEQYF.